Each of the 18 T cell receptor beta chains below was sequenced from the same sample in a study of HIV-infected children after antiretroviral therapy interruption. Stated treatment: PENTA 11 planned treatment interruption arm or continuous ART arm. A 3' RACE protocol on RNA, with unique molecular identifiers, produced the TCR library. One entry per CDR3 protein results from TCRdb running MiXCR on the 3' RACE reads. The data contain about 46,000 distinct CDR3 sequences, approximately 4.3% of them singletons. The sample in question was CD45RA+ CD4+ T cells from PBMCs, pooled from several time points, obtained from a donor given antiretroviral therapy, either interrupted or continuous. Regarding subset: naive CD4+ CD45RA+ CD45RO- T cells. All receptors derive from a pool of human donors with HIV.

This sequence joins TRBV30 and TRBJ1-4; D is undetermined. The CDR3 has 13 residues. Trimming stripped 4 bases from V and 8 bases from J, with 14 bases between. Per the germline V gene, CDR1 is GTSNPN and CDR2 is SVGIG (reference sequence). CDR3 sequence reads: CAWKMSGPEKLFF. CDR3 nucleotide sequence: TGTGCCTGGAAGATGAGCGGGCCCGAAAAACTGTTTTTT.

The chain carries TRBV7-3 and TRBJ1-1; possible D gene TRBD1, 5 bases. The CDR3 has 13 residues. Trimming took off 2 bases at V and 7 bases at J, with 11 bases between the two ends. Germline V gene lookup returns CDR1 SGHTA and CDR2 FQGTGA. The CDR3 nucleotides are TGTGCCAGCAGCTTAGTATCAGGGAATGAAGCTTTCTTT. Translated, it gives CASSLVSGNEAFF.

This clonotype showed up many times. The V and J genes are TRBV19 and TRBJ1-5; D may be TRBD1 (5 bases). CDR3 size: 18 residues. V lost 3 bases to trimming and J lost 3 bases, with 21 bases between them. From germline, CDR1 is LNHDA and CDR2 SQIVND (reference sequence). CDR3 residues: CASSIGPSAGTSNQPQHF. The CDR3 DNA follows: TGTGCCAGTAGTATTGGTCCCAGTGCAGGGACTTCCAATCAGCCCCAGCATTTT.

This clonotype was counted many times. The rearrangement links TRBV20-1 to TRBJ2-1; D perhaps matches TRBD1 (6 bases). CDR1 is DFQATT and CDR2 is SNEGSKA in the germline V gene (reference sequence). The germline V and J ends were trimmed by 6 bases and 5 bases, with 14 bases remaining between them. The CDR3 runs to 13 residues. This CDR3 is CSAQLTGNNEQFF. CDR3 nucleotide sequence: TGCAGTGCGCAACTTACAGGGAACAATGAGCAGTTCTTC.

This clonotype occurred many times. The chain has TRBV5-6 and TRBJ2-7; D perhaps matches TRBD1 (5 bases). Germline V lookup: CDR1 SGHDT, CDR2 YYEEEE. The CDR3 is made up of 12 amino acids. V lost 3 bases to trimming and J lost 3 bases, with 7 bases between them. The CDR3 coding sequence is TGTGCCAGCAGCTCCACAGGCTACGAGCAGTACTTC. Its translation: CASSSTGYEQYF. The whole variable domain, remainder taken from reference TRBV5-6 and TRBJ2-7, is DAGVTQSPTHLIKTRGQQVTLRCSPKSGHDTVSWYQQALGQGPQFIFQYYEEEERQRGNFPDRFSGHQFPNYSSELNVNALLLGDSALYLCASSSTGYEQYFGPGTRLTVT.

The V and J genes are TRBV4-1 and TRBJ2-7; 8 bases fit TRBD1. CDR1 MGHRA and CDR2 YSYEKL come from the germline V gene. Trimming at V came to 3 bases and at J to 0 bases, leaving 7 bases not matched to a gene. This CDR3 has 16 amino acids. CDR3 sequence: CASSQRQGTLSYEQYF. The CDR3 nucleotides read TGCGCCAGCAGCCAGCGACAGGGGACACTCTCCTACGAGCAGTACTTC.

This clonotype was seen ten or more times. The chain joins TRBV5-1 to TRBJ1-3; maybe TRBD1 (6 bases). The V gene's germline CDR1 is SGHRS and CDR2 YFSETQ. V lost 4 bases and J 3 bases, leaving 11 bases between the germline ends. The CDR3 contains 14 residues. In nucleotides, the CDR3 is TGCGCCAGCAGCGGAACAGGGCTTGGAAACACCATATATTTT. It is translated as CASSGTGLGNTIYF. Complete variable domain (other parts from reference TRBV5-1 and TRBJ1-3): KAGVTQTPRYLIKTRGQQVTLSCSPISGHRSVSWYQQTPGQGLQFLFEYFSETQRNKGNFPGRFSGRQFSNSRSEMNVSTLELGDSALYLCASSGTGLGNTIYFGEGSWLTVV.

This clonotype has a count of ten or more. J is TRBJ1-6 and V is TRBV5-8; TRBD1 matches 11 bases. Germline assignment: CDR1 SGHTS and CDR2 YDEGEE. The CDR3 is 16 amino acids. Trimming removed 5 bases from V and 2 bases from J; junction bases left unmatched: 3. The CDR3 protein is CASRRTGGPYNSPLHF. As DNA, the CDR3 is TGTGCCAGCAGACGGACAGGGGGCCCCTATAATTCACCCCTCCACTTT.

The chain recombines TRBV28 with TRBJ1-2, with 10 bases that match TRBD1. The germline V gene has CDR1 MDHEN and CDR2 SYDVKM. With V trimmed by 4 bases and J by 4 bases, 9 bases remained unmatched. The CDR3 is 16 amino acids. CDR3 DNA sequence: TGTGCCAGCAGTTCTGGACAGGGGGGTGGGAGCTATGGCTACACCTTC. Its translation: CASSSGQGGGSYGYTF.

This clonotype appeared a few times. The chain carries TRBV5-1 and TRBJ2-7, with D unresolved. The CDR3 contains 12 residues. Trimming left V 4 bases short and J 5 bases short, with 10 bases between. Looked up from germline, CDR1 is SGHRS and CDR2 is YFSETQ. CDR3 sequence reads: CASSVGTHEQYF. CDR3 bases: TGCGCCAGCAGCGTGGGCACCCACGAGCAGTACTTC. The complete variable domain, with remaining parts taken from reference TRBV5-1 and TRBJ2-7, reads KAGVTQTPRYLIKTRGQQVTLSCSPISGHRSVSWYQQTPGQGLQFLFEYFSETQRNKGNFPGRFSGRQFSNSRSEMNVSTLELGDSALYLCASSVGTHEQYFGPGTRLTVT.

The rearrangement uses TRBV20-1 and TRBJ2-7; D ambiguous. The germline V gene encodes CDR1 DFQATT and CDR2 SNEGSKA (reference sequence). This CDR3 is built from 12 residues. V was pared by 8 bases and J by 0 bases, with 11 bases between. The CDR3 reads CSSQMSSYEQYF. In nucleotides, the CDR3 is TGCAGTTCCCAGATGAGCTCCTACGAGCAGTACTTC.

This clonotype was found many times. The chain uses TRBV12-3 or TRBV12-4 and TRBJ1-1; weak D call: TRBD1 (5 bases). The CDR3 loop spans 16 amino acids. V lost 2 bases, J lost 2 bases, and 15 bases lay in between. CDR3 nucleotides: TGTGCCAGCAGTTTAAGACCAGGGTCCTTTAACACTGAAGCTTTCTTT. Translating gives CASSLRPGSFNTEAFF.

The V gene is TRBV5-1, the J gene TRBJ1-1; the match to TRBD1 covers 7 bases. This CDR3 contains 16 residues. V shed 0 bases and J 4 bases; nucleotides not matched to a gene: 9. CDR1 SGHRS and CDR2 YFSETQ come from the germline V gene. The CDR3: CASSLAGGGGGTEAFF. The CDR3 DNA sequence: TGCGCCAGCAGCTTGGCCGGAGGGGGCGGGGGCACTGAAGCTTTCTTT.

This clonotype showed up many times. The chain has TRBV12-3 or TRBV12-4 and TRBJ2-2; 7 nucleotides agree with TRBD1. This CDR3 is built from 14 residues. The V and J ends lost 7 bases and 4 bases, in that order; junction bases with no gene match: 6. The CDR3 loop is CASKTGSFTGELFF. The CDR3 DNA is TGTGCCAGCAAGACAGGGTCATTCACCGGGGAGCTGTTTTTT.

This clonotype was counted many times. V and J are TRBV19 and TRBJ1-2; D might be TRBD1 (5 bases). The length of the CDR3 is 16 residues. The V and J ends lost 1 base and 5 bases respectively, with 17 bases between them. Germline V CDR1 and CDR2: LNHDA, SQIVND (reference sequence). The CDR3 DNA reads as TGTGCCAGTAGTATAGCGGGGGTGATGGGAGATTATGGCTACACCTTC. Encoded protein: CASSIAGVMGDYGYTF.

In its sample, this clonotype was seen many times. The chain links TRBV2 to TRBJ1-6; D not certain. Looked up from germline, CDR1 is SNHLY and CDR2 is FYNNEI. The V and J ends lost 1 base and 7 bases respectively, with 8 bases between them. CDR3 size: 14 residues. Written as DNA, the CDR3 is TGTGCCAGCAGTGAAGGAGACACCAATTCACCCCTCCACTTT. Its translation is CASSEGDTNSPLHF.

This clonotype was detected ten times or more. The V and J genes are TRBV15 and TRBJ2-1; 7 nucleotides match TRBD2. The CDR3 totals 15 residues. Germline CDR1 reads LNHNV; CDR2 reads YYDKDF (reference sequence). V was pared by 0 bases and J by 6 bases, with 5 bases of the junction left unmatched. CDR3 coding DNA: TGTGCCACCAGCAGAGAGGAGCGGGGAGTCAATGAGCAGTTCTTC. Translation: CATSREERGVNEQFF.

This clonotype has a handful of counts. The chain uses TRBV5-1 and TRBJ2-5; tentative D call: TRBD2 (5 bases). Germline loops: CDR1 SGHRS, CDR2 YFSETQ. V was pared by 4 bases and J by 5 bases, with 18 bases between. This CDR3 is built from 15 residues. The CDR3 is CASSLEPGPGETQYF. The CDR3 nucleotides are TGCGCCAGCAGCCTGGAACCGGGTCCGGGGGAGACCCAGTACTTC.